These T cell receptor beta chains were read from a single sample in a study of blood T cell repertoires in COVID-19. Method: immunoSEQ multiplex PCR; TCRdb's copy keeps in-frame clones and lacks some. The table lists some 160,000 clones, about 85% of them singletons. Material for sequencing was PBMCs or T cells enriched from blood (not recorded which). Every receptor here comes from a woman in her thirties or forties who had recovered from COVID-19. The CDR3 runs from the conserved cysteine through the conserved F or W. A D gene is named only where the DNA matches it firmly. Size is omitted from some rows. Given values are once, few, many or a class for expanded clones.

CASSHRQGADTGELFF	TGTGCCAGCAGCCACCGACAGGGGGCGGACACCGGGGAGCTGTTTTTT	TRBJ2-2	NA	TRBD1	16	TRBV5-4
CASSTEGQIYNEQFF	TGCGCCAGCAGCACCGAGGGACAGATCTACAATGAGCAGTTCTTC	TRBJ2-1	NA	TRBD1	15	TRBV5-1
CASSYGTAGNTIYF	TGTGCCAGCAGCTACGGGACAGCTGGAAACACCATATATTTT	TRBJ1-3	NA	TRBD1	14	TRBV5-6
CASSRLAGANSYEQYF	TGCGCCAGCAGCCGGCTAGCGGGAGCCAACTCCTACGAGCAGTACTTC	TRBJ2-7	many	TRBD2	16	TRBV4-1
CASSAPGLAVDEQFF	TGTGCCAGCAGCGCCCCGGGACTAGCAGTCGATGAGCAGTTCTTC	TRBJ2-1	once	TRBD2	15	TRBV7-9
CASSQSAQRTTDTQYF	TGCGCCAGCAGCCAAAGTGCCCAGCGCACCACAGATACGCAGTATTTT	TRBJ2-3	NA	NA	16	TRBV4-1
CASSSHPGRADTGELFF	TGTGCCAGCAGCTCCCACCCCGGGAGGGCCGATACCGGGGAGCTGTTTTTT	TRBJ2-2	NA	TRBD2	17	TRBV5-4
CASSSRSSYNSPLHF	TGTGCCAGCAGCTCGCGGAGCTCCTATAATTCACCCCTCCACTTT	TRBJ1-6	NA	NA	15	TRBV27
CASSQGLAGSGNEQYF	TGTGCCAGCTCACAGGGACTAGCGGGAAGCGGGAACGAGCAGTACTTC	TRBJ2-7	NA	TRBD2	16	TRBV18
CASSPDRGETQYF	TGTGCCAGCAGTCCGGACAGGGGGGAGACCCAGTACTTC	TRBJ2-5	once	TRBD1	13	TRBV12-3/TRBV12-4